Shown below are 31 T cell receptor beta chains from a single sample sequenced in a study of early T cells in non-severe SARS-CoV-2 infection. TCRdb fed the 5' RACE reads into MiXCR, producing one record per CDR3 protein. The sample records 25,000 to 30,000 distinct CDR3 sequences, approximately 4.4% being singletons. The sequenced sample consisted of whole blood. The source of these receptors is an adult who was a healthcare worker with PCR-confirmed SARS-CoV-2 infection or an uninfected control (not recorded which).

This clonotype was recorded many times. CDR3 nucleotide sequence: TGTGCCAGCAGTGGAGGGACAGGGAGGGCACCCCTCCACTTT. Translation: CASSGGTGRAPLHF. V is TRBV2 and J is TRBJ1-6, with 9 bases fitting TRBD1. Per the germline V gene, CDR1 is SNHLY and CDR2 is FYNNEI. The CDR3 consists of 14 residues. V shed 4 bases and J 11 bases; nucleotides not matched to a gene: 6.

The chain recombines TRBV4-1 with TRBJ2-7; no firm D call. V dropped 4 bases and J dropped 5 bases, with 6 bases sitting between them. Germline loops: CDR1 MGHRA, CDR2 YSYEKL. The CDR3 extends over 11 amino acids. The CDR3 sequence: CASSRGNEQYF. The DNA for the CDR3 is TGCGCCAGCAGCCGAGGTAACGAGCAGTACTTC.

V gene TRBV15 combines with J gene TRBJ2-1; tentatively, D is TRBD1 (6 bases). CDR1 is LNHNV and CDR2 is YYDKDF in the germline V gene (reference sequence). Between the trimmed V and J ends, which lost 0 bases and 8 bases, there was a span of 14 bases. The CDR3 is made up of 15 amino acids. The CDR3 bases are TGTGCCACCAGCAGAGATCGGGTGGGGGCCGATGAGCAGTTCTTC. Its protein is CATSRDRVGADEQFF.

This clonotype was counted at least ten times. This rearrangement joins TRBV7-3 to TRBJ2-6, with unresolved D. The CDR3 has 15 residues. Germline loops: CDR1 SGHTA, CDR2 FQGTGA. V lost 3 bases to trimming and J lost 0 bases, with 6 bases between them. CDR3 bases: TGTGCCAGCAGCTTGGGTCTCTCTGGGGCCAACGTCCTGACTTTC. It encodes CASSLGLSGANVLTF.

This clonotype was counted at least ten times. The CDR3 protein is CAGIRDSYTGELFF. As DNA, the CDR3 is TGTGCCGGTATCCGGGACAGTTACACCGGGGAGCTGTTTTTT. This chain connects TRBV21-1 to TRBJ2-2; TRBD1, the table's D call, lacks a check against the DNA. TRBV21-1 is a pseudogene. CDR3 length: 14 residues.

Many counts were recorded for this clonotype. The genes are TRBV28 and TRBJ2-5; D is tentatively TRBD1 or TRBD2 (5 bases each). This CDR3 is built from 15 residues. The V end was cut by 10 bases, the J end by 5 bases, with 23 bases between. Germline lookup yields CDR1 MDHEN and CDR2 SYDVKM. The chain's CDR3 is CATAGSGVPPETQYF. The CDR3 DNA reads as TGTGCCACCGCAGGGAGTGGGGTACCCCCGGAGACCCAGTACTTC. The full variable domain, in which reference TRBV28 and TRBJ2-5 provide the parts outside the CDR3, is DVKVTQSSRYLVKRTGEKVFLECVQDMDHENMFWYRQDPGLGLRLIYFSYDVKMKEKGDIPEGYSVSREKKERFSLILESASTNQTSMYLCATAGSGVPPETQYFGPGTRLLVL.

In its sample, this clonotype was seen many times. V is TRBV5-1 and J is TRBJ2-3, with TRBD2 matching over 7 bases. The CDR3 contains 14 residues. Germline lookup yields CDR1 SGHRS and CDR2 YFSETQ. The trim removed 4 bases at V and 3 bases at J, leaving 5 bases unmatched. CDR3 amino acids: CASSRRLATDTQYF. Written as DNA, the CDR3 is TGCGCCAGCAGCCGCAGACTAGCAACAGATACGCAGTATTTT. Full variable domain (remainder filled in from reference TRBV5-1 and TRBJ2-3): KAGVTQTPRYLIKTRGQQVTLSCSPISGHRSVSWYQQTPGQGLQFLFEYFSETQRNKGNFPGRFSGRQFSNSRSEMNVSTLELGDSALYLCASSRRLATDTQYFGPGTRLTVL.

This clonotype was observed a handful of times. This rearrangement joins TRBV4-1 to TRBJ2-7; D unclear. V was pared by 0 bases and J by 6 bases, with 6 bases between. Per germline, CDR1 MGHRA and CDR2 YSYEKL. The CDR3 extends over 12 amino acids. The CDR3 bases are TGCGCCAGCAGCCAAGATGACATCGAGCAGTACTTC. Translating gives CASSQDDIEQYF.

The CDR3 DNA follows: TGCAGCGCACAAGGGTGGTCCTACGAGCAGTACTTC. This codes for CSAQGWSYEQYF. The chain carries TRBV29-1 and TRBJ2-7; D is unclear. Germline CDR1 is SQVTM and CDR2 is ANQGSEA. Trimming stripped 7 bases from V and 1 base from J, with 11 bases between. This CDR3 comprises 12 residues.

The chain joins TRBV9 to TRBJ2-7; D tentatively fits TRBD1 or TRBD2 (5 bases each). The CDR3 consists of 15 residues. Trimming cost V 4 bases and J 6 bases, with 20 bases left between them. Germline V gives CDR1 SGDLS, CDR2 YYNGEE. CDR3 residues: CASSPHPGPMGEQYF. For the CDR3, the DNA is TGTGCCAGCAGCCCCCACCCGGGGCCTATGGGCGAGCAGTACTTC.

This clonotype was observed a few times. The V and J genes are TRBV11-2 and TRBJ2-7, with 8 nucleotides matching TRBD1. Per the germline V gene, CDR1 is SGHAT and CDR2 is FQNNGV. Germline trimming cut 4 bases from V and 3 bases from J; bases unmatched to any gene: 11. This CDR3 region has 16 residues. CDR3 nucleotides: TGTGCCAGCAGCTCCCTAGTCGGGACAGGAAACTACGAGCAGTACTTC. Translated: CASSSLVGTGNYEQYF. The variable domain in full, with the rest retrieved from reference TRBV11-2 and TRBJ2-7, is EAGVAQSPRYKIIEKRQSVAFWCNPISGHATLYWYQQILGQGPKLLIQFQNNGVVDDSQLPKDRFSAERLKGVDSTLKIQPAKLEDSAVYLCASSSLVGTGNYEQYFGPGTRLTVT.

This chain uses TRBV5-1 with TRBJ2-7, with 10 bases lining up with TRBD2. Germline-derived CDR1 and CDR2 are SGHRS and YFSETQ. J was trimmed by 1 base and V by 4 bases; bases with no gene match: 5. The length of the CDR3 is 15 residues. CDR3 bases: TGCGCCAGCAGCCAGGGACTAGCGCTATCCTACGAGCAGTACTTC. This codes for CASSQGLALSYEQYF.

This clonotype was observed a few times. This could be a read error, since a much larger clone is one nucleotide away. For the CDR3, the DNA is TGTGCCAGCATGAATATGGCTAGCGGAAACGATGAGCAGTTCTTC. It specifies CASMNMASGNDEQFF. The J gene is TRBJ2-1, the V gene TRBV2, with 7 bases matching TRBD2. Per the germline V gene, CDR1 is SNHLY and CDR2 is FYNNEI. CDR3 length equals 15 residues. After removal of 7 bases from V and 8 bases from J, the junction contained 14 bases not matched to a gene.

The table lists this clonotype with a few counts. V and J are TRBV19 and TRBJ2-3; D is unresolved. V shed 6 bases and J shed 1 base, with 5 bases lying between them. Germline-derived CDR1 and CDR2 are LNHDA and SQIVND (reference sequence). The CDR3 totals 12 residues. CDR3 sequence (DNA): TGTGCCAGTAGATCCCGCACAGATACGCAGTATTTT. It translates to CASRSRTDTQYF. Based on the CDR3 plus reference TRBV19 and TRBJ2-3, the full variable domain is DGGITQSPKYLFRKEGQNVTLSCEQNLNHDAMYWYRQDPGQGLRLIYYSQIVNDFQKGDIAEGYSVSREKKESFPLTVTSAQKNPTAFYLCASRSRTDTQYFGPGTRLTVL.

This clonotype has at least ten counts. The genes are TRBV20-1 and TRBJ2-1; no clear D gene. V dropped 4 bases and J dropped 6 bases, with 28 bases sitting between them. Germline loops: CDR1 DFQATT, CDR2 SNEGSKA (reference sequence). This CDR3 is built from 18 residues. CDR3 sequence (DNA): TGCAGTGCTATCCGTCTGATAGGCCGGACCACATCACTCAATGAGCAGTTCTTC. This gives the protein CSAIRLIGRTTSLNEQFF.

The chain combines TRBV20-1 with TRBJ2-3; a possible D gene is TRBD2 (6 bases). Germline-derived CDR1 and CDR2 are DFQATT and SNEGSKA (reference sequence). This CDR3 is 16 amino acids long. Trimming took off 0 bases at V and 2 bases at J, with 15 bases between the two ends. The CDR3 sequence: CSARDVGRGNTDTQYF. The CDR3, as DNA: TGCAGTGCTAGAGATGTCGGGAGAGGGAACACAGATACGCAGTATTTT.

The rearrangement links TRBV4-1 to TRBJ1-3; D not certain. Trimming removed 1 base from V and 1 base from J, with 5 bases in between. Per germline, CDR1 MGHRA and CDR2 YSYEKL. The CDR3 is made up of 14 amino acids. Here the CDR3 reads CASSQVRSGNTIYF. CDR3 sequence (DNA): TGCGCCAGCAGCCAAGTAAGGTCTGGAAACACCATATATTTT.

This clonotype has a count of ten or more. The V and J genes are TRBV18 and TRBJ2-2; D perhaps matches TRBD2 (6 bases). V lost 3 bases and J 0 bases, leaving 11 bases between the germline ends. This CDR3 has 16 residues. Per the germline V gene, CDR1 is KGHSH and CDR2 is LQKENI. The CDR3 loop is CASSPIAASNTGELFF. DNA for the CDR3: TGTGCCAGCTCACCTATAGCGGCCTCGAACACCGGGGAGCTGTTTTTT.

This clonotype has at least ten counts. This chain uses TRBV10-3 with TRBJ2-2; D uncertain. The CDR3 length is 14 residues. V dropped 3 bases and J dropped 7 bases, with 12 bases sitting between them. Germline V gene sequence: CDR1 ENHRY, CDR2 SYGVKD. The CDR3 here is CAISETLGYGELFF. The DNA for the CDR3 is TGTGCCATCAGTGAAACCTTGGGATACGGGGAGCTGTTTTTT.

This clonotype was recorded a few times. The CDR3 region is CASRRAGGSYNEQFF. CDR3 in DNA: TGTGCCAGCAGGAGAGCGGGCGGCTCCTACAATGAGCAGTTCTTC. This chain uses TRBV2 with TRBJ2-1; D may be TRBD2 (6 bases). Trimming pared 6 bases from V and 0 bases from J, leaving 12 bases between. The germline V gene encodes CDR1 SNHLY and CDR2 FYNNEI. There are 15 residues in the CDR3.

This clonotype was counted ten times or more. V usage is TRBV4-2 and J usage is TRBJ2-7; 10 nucleotides match TRBD2. CDR1 and CDR2 from the germline V gene are LGHNA and YNFKEQ. The CDR3 sequence is 15 residues long. After removal of 6 bases from V and 2 bases from J, the junction contained 7 bases not matched to a gene. The DNA of the CDR3 is TGTGCCAGCAGTCAAAGAGCGGGAGGGCCCTACGAGCAGTACTTC. Protein sequence: CASSQRAGGPYEQYF.

This clonotype was seen repeatedly, ten times or more. The chain couples TRBV7-6 to TRBJ2-2; D is perhaps TRBD2 (6 bases). V was pared by 0 bases and J by 11 bases, with 7 bases between. The CDR3 has 12 amino acids. Germline CDR1 and CDR2: SGHVS and FNYEAQ. The CDR3, as DNA: TGTGCCAGCAGCTTAGCGGGAGGCGAGCTGTTTTTT. This gives the protein CASSLAGGELFF.

This clonotype was found many times. The chain joins TRBV5-1 to TRBJ2-7; TRBD1 is a possible D gene (6 bases). CDR3 size: 16 residues. The germline V and J ends were trimmed by 2 bases and 2 bases, with 17 bases remaining between them. The germline V gene has CDR1 SGHRS and CDR2 YFSETQ. In DNA, the CDR3 is TGCGCCAGCAGCTTAAAACAGGGTCCCCTCACCTACGAGCAGTACTTC. Its translation: CASSLKQGPLTYEQYF.

The sample holds many counts of this clonotype. For the CDR3, the DNA is TGTGCCAGCAGCTTAGTTGGGAACACCGGGGAGCTGTTTTTT. Residues: CASSLVGNTGELFF. The chain employs TRBV11-2 and TRBJ2-2; D call uncertain. The V end was cut by 1 base, the J end by 1 base, with 4 bases between. The CDR3 loop spans 14 amino acids. The germline gives CDR1 SGHAT, CDR2 FQNNGV.

This clonotype was seen many times. The chain joins TRBV4-1 to TRBJ2-1; TRBD1 matches 12 bases. V trimming: 1 base; J trimming: 10 bases; junction bases outside the gene matches: 20. Germline lookup yields CDR1 MGHRA and CDR2 YSYEKL. The CDR3 runs to 20 residues. The chain's CDR3 is CASSQALFVRRDRGQGEQFF. DNA for the CDR3: TGCGCCAGCAGCCAAGCTTTATTCGTAAGGCGGGACAGGGGGCAGGGGGAGCAGTTCTTC.

V and J are TRBV7-8 and TRBJ2-7, with 7 bases aligning to TRBD1. This CDR3 has 14 amino acids. Germline values: CDR1 SGHVS, CDR2 FQNEAQ. Trimming at V came to 4 bases and at J to 3 bases, leaving 6 bases not matched to a gene. As DNA, the CDR3 is TGTGCCAGCAGCTCGGTGCAGGGGGTCTACGAGCAGTACTTC. Residues: CASSSVQGVYEQYF.

There are a few counts of this clonotype. The chain employs TRBV5-1 and TRBJ1-6; TRBD1 matches at 8 bases. The V gene's germline CDR1 is SGHRS and CDR2 YFSETQ. This CDR3 is 14 amino acids long. Trimming at V came to 4 bases and at J to 8 bases, leaving 5 bases not matched to a gene. CDR3 nucleotides: TGCGCCAGCAGCCTGGGGACAGGAGATTCACCCCTCCACTTT. Translating gives CASSLGTGDSPLHF. Using reference TRBV5-1 and TRBJ1-6 for the parts outside the CDR3, the full variable domain is KAGVTQTPRYLIKTRGQQVTLSCSPISGHRSVSWYQQTPGQGLQFLFEYFSETQRNKGNFPGRFSGRQFSNSRSEMNVSTLELGDSALYLCASSLGTGDSPLHFGNGTRLTVT.

This clonotype was observed many times. The chain combines TRBV4-1 with TRBJ1-4, with a possible D match to TRBD1 (5 bases). Per the germline V gene, CDR1 is MGHRA and CDR2 is YSYEKL. This CDR3 contains 15 residues. V lost 1 base and J lost 8, with 14 bases in between. The CDR3 loop reads CASSQVAGTREKLFF. The DNA of the CDR3 is TGCGCCAGCAGCCAAGTCGCCGGGACTCGGGAAAAACTGTTTTTT.

This clonotype occurred many times. The chain uses TRBV5-5 and TRBJ1-2; 8 bases line up with TRBD1. Germline lookup yields CDR1 SGHKS and CDR2 YYEKEE (reference sequence). The CDR3 spans 13 residues. V shed 2 bases and J 7 bases; nucleotides not matched to a gene: 4. CDR3 sequence reads: CASSFQGASGYTF. CDR3 coding DNA: TGTGCCAGCAGCTTCCAGGGGGCAAGTGGCTACACCTTC.

This clonotype was seen many times. This chain links TRBV7-3 with TRBJ1-1; no reliable D call. The length of the CDR3 is 13 residues. In germline, CDR1 is SGHTA, CDR2 FQGTGA. V lost 5 bases and J lost 4, with 11 bases in between. CDR3 loop: CASSPLGSTEAFF. The CDR3 bases are TGTGCCAGCAGCCCCCTCGGGAGCACTGAAGCTTTCTTT.

This clonotype was picked up a small number of times. This sequence joins TRBV27 and TRBJ2-7; tentatively, D is TRBD1 or TRBD2 (6 bases each). The V and J ends lost 6 bases and 4 bases respectively, with 19 bases between them. This CDR3 has 15 amino acids. Germline V CDR1 and CDR2: MNHEY, SMNVEV (reference sequence). CDR3 in amino acids: CASSRSEGVSYEQYF. CDR3 in DNA: TGTGCCAGCAGCCGATCGGAGGGGGTCTCGTACGAGCAGTACTTC.